This TCR beta chain was retrieved from a study of CD8 T cells in ankylosing spondylitis. Study conclusions and caveats: There was a TCR beta motif, made of eight highly homologous variants, that appeared characteristic of ankylosing spondylitis blood. Enrichment of disease-linked clones was reportedly significant in matched ankylosing spondylitis synovial fluid. Clones linked to disease, bearing a CD8+ phenotype, were relatively rare in peripheral blood.

CDR1 is LGHDT, CDR2 YNNKEL, per germline (reference sequence). The CDR3 length is 14 residues. Trimming removed 3 bases from V and 1 base from J, with 6 bases in between. Quantitative 5'-RACE with molecular barcodes was used to make the TCR beta libraries. TCRdb processed the 5' RACE reads anew with MiXCR; each CDR3 protein has one entry. This sample has some 840,000 distinct CDR3 sequences, with over 9.5% found just once. Concerning this clonotype itself: The antigen is not known.

What was sequenced was blood, either unsorted or a sorted T cell fraction (not recorded which). The chain joins TRBV3-1 to TRBJ2-2, with D unclear. The sequence derives from a male donor with ankylosing spondylitis. The DNA for the CDR3 is TGTGCCAGCAGCCAGCAAGTGAACACCGGGGAGCTGTTTTTT. As protein: CASSQQVNTGELFF.